Each of the 27 T cell receptor beta chains below was sequenced from the same sample in a study of T cell responses to AZD1222 COVID-19 vaccine. The table came from immunoSEQ multiplex PCR; TCRdb's copy has only in-frame clones and leaves some out. The table has 100,000 to 150,000 clones, about 91% seen once. This sample comprised peripheral blood, obtained on day 0 of AZD1222 vaccination. The receptors come from an adult in good health.

The rearrangement joins TRBV3-1 (or the pseudogene TRBV3-2) to TRBJ2-5; 10 bases align to TRBD1. The CDR3 totals 18 residues. Germline V gene sequence: CDR1 LGHDT, CDR2 YNNKEL (reference sequence). V was pared by 0 bases and J by 2 bases, with 9 bases of the junction left unmatched. CDR3 bases: TGTGCCAGCAGCCAAGAGTCGGACAGGGGGGCTCCACAAGAGACCCAGTACTTC. The encoded protein is CASSQESDRGAPQETQYF.

The V and J genes are TRBV29-1 and TRBJ1-2, with a weak D call TRBD1 (6 bases). V lost 4 bases to trimming and J lost 5 bases, with 29 bases between them. The CDR3 sequence is 18 residues long. Germline V gene lookup returns CDR1 SQVTM and CDR2 ANQGSEA. The CDR3 is CSVVAYGLLGQLRYGYTF. The CDR3, as DNA: TGCAGCGTTGTTGCCTACGGTCTTTTAGGACAGCTTCGTTATGGCTACACCTTC.

The V call is TRBV6-5, the J call TRBJ1-3; TRBD1 aligns across 8 bases. This CDR3 region has 14 residues. Trimming cost V 5 bases and J 3 bases; bases outside gene matches: 3. CDR1 and CDR2 from the germline V gene are MNHEY and SVGAGI. CDR3 DNA: TGTGCCAGCAGTCTACAGGGGGTTGGAAACACCATATATTTT. Translation gives CASSLQGVGNTIYF.

CDR3 DNA: TGTGCCAGCAGTGACACTGATAAAAACACTGAAGCTTTCTTT. Its translation: CASSDTDKNTEAFF. The chain is built from TRBV6-4 and TRBJ1-1; D is ambiguous. Per germline, CDR1 MRHNA and CDR2 SNTAGT. CDR3 length equals 14 residues. V gave up 2 bases and J gave up 2 bases, with 9 bases separating them.

The J gene is TRBJ1-1, the V gene TRBV6-5, with 7 bases fitting TRBD1. The germline V gene has CDR1 MNHEY and CDR2 SVGAGI. V was pared by 6 bases and J by 10 bases, with 14 bases of the junction left unmatched. The CDR3 consists of 14 residues. The DNA of the CDR3 is TGTGCCAGCAGACGGACAAGACAGGGCCTCGGAGCTTTCTTT. Translated: CASRRTRQGLGAFF.

The J gene is TRBJ2-1, the V gene TRBV7-6; the D call may be TRBD1 or TRBD2 (6 bases each). Germline loops: CDR1 SGHVS, CDR2 FNYEAQ. There are 12 residues in the CDR3. Trimming took 8 bases from V and 7 from J, leaving 12 bases between them. The chain's CDR3 is CASGLGGNEQFF. The CDR3 coding sequence is TGTGCCAGCGGTTTAGGGGGGAATGAGCAGTTCTTC. Supplemented by reference TRBV7-6 and TRBJ2-1, the full variable domain reads GAGVSQSPRYKVTKRGQDVALRCDPISGHVSLYWYRQALGQGPEFLTYFNYEAQQDKSGLPNDRFSAERPEGSISTLTIQRTEQRDSAMYRCASGLGGNEQFFGPGTRLTVL.

This chain joins TRBV7-2 and TRBJ1-2; D ambiguous. The ends were cut back, 3 bases at V and 4 bases at J, with 15 bases in the middle. Germline loops: CDR1 SGHTA, CDR2 FQGNSA. The CDR3 spans 15 residues. Here the CDR3 reads CASSFHGGGGYGYTF. In DNA form, the CDR3 reads TGTGCCAGCAGCTTCCACGGAGGAGGAGGCTATGGCTACACCTTC.

The chain uses TRBV15 and TRBJ2-3; no clear D. V gave up 1 base and J gave up 6 bases, with 11 bases separating them. The CDR3 is 14 residues long. Germline CDR1 is LNHNV and CDR2 is YYDKDF (reference sequence). The DNA for the CDR3 is TGTGCCACCAGCAGAGGGACCGCGTCGGATACGCAGTATTTT. Its protein product is CATSRGTASDTQYF. Using reference TRBV15 and TRBJ2-3 for the parts outside the CDR3, the full variable domain is DAMVIQNPRYQVTQFGKPVTLSCSQTLNHNVMYWYQQKSSQAPKLLFHYYDKDFNNEADTPDNFQSRRPNTSFCFLDIRSPGLGDTAMYLCATSRGTASDTQYFGPGTRLTVL.

This chain connects TRBV5-1 to TRBJ2-1, with 13 bases that match TRBD2. Looked up from germline, CDR1 is SGHRS and CDR2 is YFSETQ. The CDR3 is 15 amino acids. After removal of 2 bases from V and 8 bases from J, the junction contained 4 bases not matched to a gene. The chain's CDR3 is CASSLLAGGGDEQFF. CDR3 DNA sequence: TGCGCCAGCAGCTTACTAGCGGGAGGGGGTGATGAGCAGTTCTTC.

CDR3 sequence reads: CSVEERGRYTEAFF. CDR3 DNA sequence: TGCAGCGTTGAAGAAAGAGGTCGGTACACTGAAGCTTTCTTT. The chain couples TRBV29-1 to TRBJ1-1, with D hard to call. Trimming left V 0 bases short and J 3 bases short, with 11 bases between. The CDR3 has 14 amino acids. Germline CDR1 SQVTM, CDR2 ANQGSEA.

This sequence joins TRBV15 and TRBJ2-5, with D perhaps matching TRBD2 (5 bases). Germline CDR1 LNHNV, CDR2 YYDKDF (reference sequence). Trimming left V 6 bases short and J 5 bases short, with 19 bases between. The CDR3 consists of 15 residues. The CDR3 bases are TGTGCCACCAGGGAAGCCGGAGGCATTGGGGAGACCCAGTACTTC. Translation gives CATREAGGIGETQYF.

The rearrangement links TRBV27 to TRBJ2-7, with 9 bases that match TRBD1. With 3 bases clipped from V and 9 bases from J, the junction kept 12 bases outside the gene matches. Germline-derived CDR1 and CDR2 are MNHEY and SMNVEV (reference sequence). The CDR3 loop spans 15 amino acids. The CDR3 reads CASSLSGTGLVLQYF. The CDR3 DNA follows: TGTGCCAGCAGTTTGTCCGGGACAGGGTTGGTTCTGCAGTACTTC.

The gene calls are TRBV7-2 and TRBJ1-5; 10 bases fit TRBD1. V lost 2 bases, J lost 11 bases, and 9 bases stayed unmatched. The CDR3 extends over 15 amino acids. The germline V gene encodes CDR1 SGHTA and CDR2 FQGNSA. The CDR3 DNA reads TGTGCCAGCAGCTTAAGAGGGGGACAGGGGTTGTCCCAGCATTTT. It specifies CASSLRGGQGLSQHF.

The chain combines TRBV7-9 with TRBJ1-2; unclear D gene. Trimming stripped 2 bases from V and 6 bases from J, with 16 bases between. The CDR3 is 15 amino acids. Germline loops: CDR1 SEHNR, CDR2 FQNEAQ (reference sequence). The CDR3 DNA sequence: TGTGCCAGCAGCTTATCAGAAGACAAGAAAAATGGCTACACCTTC. Residues: CASSLSEDKKNGYTF.

This chain connects TRBV3-1 (or the pseudogene TRBV3-2) to TRBJ2-7; TRBD2 agrees at 14 bases. Germline lookup yields CDR1 LGHDT and CDR2 YNNKEL (reference sequence). The CDR3 runs 15 residues. V was clipped by 4 bases and J by 5 bases; unmatched bases: 4. The CDR3 DNA follows: TGTGCCAGCAGCCGTGGACTAGCGGGAGGACACGAGCAGTACTTC. Protein sequence: CASSRGLAGGHEQYF.

The J gene is TRBJ1-5, the V gene TRBV18, with D uncertain. Trimming stripped 3 bases from V and 2 bases from J, with 14 bases between. Looked up from germline, CDR1 is KGHSH and CDR2 is LQKENI. This CDR3 is 16 amino acids long. CDR3: CASSPADGGGNQPQHF. The CDR3 nucleotides read TGTGCCAGCTCACCTGCGGACGGAGGCGGCAATCAGCCCCAGCATTTT.

The chain joins TRBV11-2 to TRBJ2-1; the match to TRBD2 covers 8 bases. Per the germline V gene, CDR1 is SGHAT and CDR2 is FQNNGV. The CDR3 is 16 residues long. V lost 4 bases, J lost 4 bases, and 9 bases stayed unmatched. CDR3 sequence: CASSSLLREGYNEQFF. The CDR3 region has the DNA TGTGCCAGCAGCTCCCTTCTCCGGGAGGGTTACAATGAGCAGTTCTTC.

CDR3 bases: TGTGCCAGCAGCGAGGCGGTTCGGTCACCCCTCCACTTT. Its translation is CASSEAVRSPLHF. This sequence joins TRBV6-4 and TRBJ1-6; D is unclear. Germline V gene lookup returns CDR1 MRHNA and CDR2 SNTAGT. The CDR3 contains 13 residues. Trimming stripped 6 bases from V and 10 bases from J, with 13 bases between.

The chain couples TRBV7-9 to TRBJ2-3; TRBD2 agrees at 11 bases. The germline V gene encodes CDR1 SEHNR and CDR2 FQNEAQ (reference sequence). The ends lost 0 bases at V and 2 bases at J; junction bases unmatched: 7. The CDR3 loop spans 18 amino acids. The CDR3 nucleotides are TGTGCCAGCAGCTTAGCGCTGGCTAGCGGGAGGAACACAGATACGCAGTATTTT. It specifies CASSLALASGRNTDTQYF.

The chain combines TRBV4-3 with TRBJ2-3; D is possibly TRBD1 (5 bases). This CDR3 is built from 15 residues. Germline V gene sequence: CDR1 LGHNA, CDR2 YSLEER. Deletions cut 2 bases from V and 5 bases from J, with 14 bases between. As DNA, the CDR3 is TGCGCCAGCAGCCAAAGGCACAGGCTCGAAGATACGCAGTATTTT. Protein product: CASSQRHRLEDTQYF.

The chain combines TRBV5-4 with TRBJ2-3, with D hard to call. Germline CDR1 reads SGHNT; CDR2 reads YYREEE (reference sequence). V lost 2 bases and J 0 bases, leaving 7 bases between the germline ends. The length of the CDR3 is 14 residues. The CDR3 region has the DNA TGTGCCAGCAGCTTAGCAGTAAGCACAGATACGCAGTATTTT. Amino acids: CASSLAVSTDTQYF.

Concerning this clone: The junction shows a germline mismatch at one end, possibly a read error. This chain joins TRBV9 and TRBJ1-1; no reliable D call. The CDR3 covers 12 residues. CDR1 and CDR2 from the germline V gene are SGDLS and YYNGEE. The CDR3 loop reads CASSALPVKLHF. As DNA, the CDR3 is TGTGCCAGCAGTGCGCTACCGGTGAAGCTTCACTTT. Full variable domain (remainder filled in from reference TRBV9 and TRBJ1-1): DSGVTQTPKHLITATGQRVTLRCSPRSGDLSVYWYQQSLDQGLQFLIQYYNGEERAKGNILERFSAQQFPDLHSELNLSSLELGDSALYFCASSALPVKLHFGQGTRLTVV.

This chain connects TRBV7-9 to TRBJ2-1; D possibly corresponds to TRBD1 (6 bases). With 1 base removed from V and 3 bases from J, the gap between germline ends came to 10 bases. CDR3 length equals 15 residues. CDR1 is SEHNR and CDR2 is FQNEAQ in the germline V gene (reference sequence). The CDR3 DNA follows: TGTGCCAGCAGCTTAGTACAGGGAATCTACAATGAGCAGTTCTTC. Its protein is CASSLVQGIYNEQFF.

The chain has TRBV6-5 and TRBJ2-7; 7 bases are shared with TRBD2. There are 12 residues in the CDR3. Germline V gene lookup returns CDR1 MNHEY and CDR2 SVGAGI. Trimming removed 10 bases from V and 2 bases from J; junction bases left unmatched: 5. CDR3 DNA: TGTGCCACAGGGCGGGGGACCTACGAGCAGTACTTC. It translates to CATGRGTYEQYF.

The chain couples TRBV30 to TRBJ2-7; 7 bases are shared with TRBD2. J was trimmed by 4 bases and V by 2 bases; bases with no gene match: 8. Germline V gene lookup returns CDR1 GTSNPN and CDR2 SVGIG (reference sequence). The CDR3 has 14 amino acids. CDR3 coding DNA: TGTGCCTGGAGTCATGCTAGCGGAACTTACGAGCAGTACTTC. This codes for CAWSHASGTYEQYF.

The chain is built from TRBV19 and TRBJ1-6, with TRBD1 identical over 7 bases. With 7 bases clipped from V and 6 bases from J, the junction kept 3 bases outside the gene matches. CDR1 LNHDA and CDR2 SQIVND come from the germline V gene (reference sequence). The CDR3 length is 13 residues. CDR3 DNA: TGTGCCAGTAAGGGACAGAGTAATTCACCCCTCCACTTT. Its translation: CASKGQSNSPLHF. The full variable domain, completed using reference TRBV19 and TRBJ1-6, is DGGITQSPKYLFRKEGQNVTLSCEQNLNHDAMYWYRQDPGQGLRLIYYSQIVNDFQKGDIAEGYSVSREKKESFPLTVTSAQKNPTAFYLCASKGQSNSPLHFGNGTRLTVT.

V gene TRBV5-4 combines with J gene TRBJ2-3; D is possibly TRBD1 or TRBD2 (5 bases each). Trimming cost V 4 bases and J 1 base, with 16 bases left between them. The CDR3 spans 16 residues. Germline V gene lookup returns CDR1 SGHNT and CDR2 YYREEE (reference sequence). The CDR3 DNA reads TGTGCCAGCAGCCTTAAAAAGGGGACGGGCACAGATACGCAGTATTTT. Encoded protein: CASSLKKGTGTDTQYF.